This T cell receptor beta chain was sequenced for a study of beta chain features in type 1 diabetes. Points from the study as a whole: Insertions at VDJ junctions were less frequent in type 1 diabetes patients. These patients also deleted more nucleotides at the same junctions. There was no resolution here of whether HLA type influences TCRB rearrangement.

Points on this clone: Its antigen is undetermined.

V lost 0 bases, J lost 6 bases, and 18 bases lay in between. The CDR3 length is 16 residues. Germline V lookup: CDR1 SGHRS, CDR2 YFSETQ. TCRB transcripts that were expressed got sequenced, as all of the isolated RNA had been reverse transcribed. Approximately 3.5 million reads was the average for naive, central memory and regulatory T cell samples. TCRdb's table, derived via immunoSEQ multiplex PCR, lists solely in-frame clones and lacks some. The sample includes more than 300,000 clones, approximately 16% seen only once; the top ten take more than 0.015%. Sample: naive CD4+ T cells from blood. The gene calls are TRBV5-1 and TRBJ1-1, with a weak D call TRBD1 (6 bases). The sequence was obtained from a woman aged 18-29 years in good health. CDR3 DNA: TGCGCCAGCAGCTTGGCCCCCTCAGGGGTTCGACCTGAAGCTTTCTTT. Its protein product is CASSLAPSGVRPEAFF.